These 25 T cell receptor beta chains came from one sample sequenced in a study. MiXCR, applied by TCRdb to the reads, yields one record per CDR3 protein. The sample includes thousands of distinct CDR3 sequences, more than 8% of them seen just once. Specimen: CD4+ T cells from peripheral blood. The receptors were gathered from a human donor with rheumatoid arthritis.

This clonotype is large by share. The chain recombines TRBV24-1 with TRBJ2-3; 8 nucleotides align to TRBD1. CDR1 is KGHDR, CDR2 SFDVKD, per germline. CDR3 size: 15 residues. After removal of 3 bases from V and 4 bases from J, the junction contained 5 bases not matched to a gene. CDR3 sequence (DNA): TGTGCCACCAGTGATGCCGGGACAGGTTCAGATACGCAGTATTTT. Residues: CATSDAGTGSDTQYF.

This clonotype is deemed medium-sized (0.01 to 0.1%). This chain connects TRBV5-1 to TRBJ2-5, with a possible D match to TRBD2 (6 bases). The CDR3 covers 15 residues. V was trimmed by 4 bases and J by 2 bases, leaving 15 bases between them. Germline V gene data show CDR1 as SGHRS and CDR2 as YFSETQ. This CDR3 is CASSNTGLRQETQYF. Here the CDR3 DNA reads TGCGCCAGCAGCAACACGGGACTTAGGCAAGAGACCCAGTACTTC.

This chain joins TRBV11-2 and TRBJ2-3; D not resolved. V was pared by 5 bases and J by 2 bases, with 11 bases between. Germline V CDR1 and CDR2: SGHAT, FQNNGV. The CDR3 runs 14 residues. In DNA, the CDR3 is TGTGCCAGCAGCCGCGGACCGAACACAGATACGCAGTATTTT. Amino acids: CASSRGPNTDTQYF.

This clonotype was seen repeatedly, ten times or more. The chain employs TRBV3-1 and TRBJ1-3, with 7 positions matching TRBD1. The CDR3 is 14 amino acids. The trim removed 8 bases at V and 4 bases at J, leaving 8 bases unmatched. Germline V gene data show CDR1 as LGHDT and CDR2 as YNNKEL (reference sequence). The CDR3 DNA follows: TGTGCCAGCGGAGAGACAGGGAACGGAAACACCATATATTTT. Residues: CASGETGNGNTIYF.

Relative to its sample, this clonotype is medium-sized. The CDR3 coding sequence is TGTGCCAGCAGTTACTGGTTTCGGGCGGGAGACAACTACAATGAGCAGTTCTTC. It codes for CASSYWFRAGDNYNEQFF. The gene calls are TRBV6-7 and TRBJ2-1; 7 nucleotides line up with TRBD2. TRBV6-7 is an ORF for which the function is uncertain. The junction had 12 bases not matched to a gene; V was cut back by 1 base and J by 3 bases. The CDR3 is 18 residues long.

This clonotype was counted between two and nine times. The chain couples TRBV11-2 to TRBJ2-7; the D gene is possibly TRBD2 (5 bases). Germline V lookup: CDR1 SGHAT, CDR2 FQNNGV. V lost 8 bases and J lost 6, with 17 bases in between. The CDR3 is made up of 13 amino acids. The CDR3, as DNA: TGTGCCAGCTGCCCCACGGCTAGCTCCGAGCAGTACTTC. As protein: CASCPTASSEQYF.

This clonotype is labeled as medium-sized. The genes are TRBV5-1 and TRBJ2-1; the match to TRBD2 covers 12 bases. Unmatched junction bases numbered 6, after V lost 0 bases and J lost 14 bases. The CDR3 is made up of 14 amino acids. CDR1 SGHRS and CDR2 YFSETQ come from the germline V gene. CDR3 sequence: CASSLERTSGTEFF. DNA for the CDR3: TGCGCCAGCAGCTTGGAAAGGACTAGCGGGACGGAGTTCTTC.

V and J are TRBV15 and TRBJ2-7, with D hard to call. This CDR3 is 15 amino acids long. Germline CDR1 reads LNHNV; CDR2 reads YYDKDF (reference sequence). Trimming left V 0 bases short and J 3 bases short, with 12 bases between. This CDR3 is CATSRDLGPGYEQYF. The CDR3 bases are TGTGCCACCAGCAGAGATCTTGGTCCAGGCTACGAGCAGTACTTC.

This clonotype has more than one count but fewer than ten. Here the CDR3 reads CASSKYVRETQYF. CDR3 coding DNA: TGTGCCAGCAGCAAATACGTTCGAGAGACCCAGTACTTC. The rearrangement links TRBV5-6 to TRBJ2-5; D is undetermined. The CDR3 spans 13 residues. V was pared by 4 bases and J by 4 bases, with 11 bases between. Per germline, CDR1 SGHDT and CDR2 YYEEEE.

About this clonotype itself: It may be a read error: a sequence one base away is much more abundant. The gene calls are TRBV12-3 or TRBV12-4 and TRBJ2-5, with TRBD1 matching over 11 bases. The CDR3 consists of 14 residues. In DNA, the CDR3 is TGTGCCATCAGTCCCGGACAGGGGGCGAAGACCCAGTACTTC. Its protein product is CAISPGQGAKTQYF.

This clonotype was observed many times. The CDR3 nucleotides are TGCGCCAGCAGTGCGGGACTCGACACCGGGGAGCTGTTTTTT. Translating it yields CASSAGLDTGELFF. The V call is TRBV10-1, the J call TRBJ2-2; TRBD2 might be the D (6 bases). The V gene lost 4 bases and the J gene lost 3 bases, with 9 bases spanning the gap. This CDR3 comprises 14 residues. Germline CDR1 and CDR2: WNHNN and SYGVQD (reference sequence).

The chain couples TRBV2 to TRBJ2-2, with a possible D match to TRBD1 (5 bases). The CDR3 is made up of 14 amino acids. Germline CDR1 and CDR2: SNHLY and FYNNEI. V gave up 4 bases and J gave up 0 bases, with 6 bases separating them. The CDR3 loop reads CASSGTTNTGELFF. DNA for the CDR3: TGTGCCAGCAGTGGGACAACGAACACCGGGGAGCTGTTTTTT.

This clonotype showed up many times. This sequence joins TRBV7-2 and TRBJ2-5; a weak D match, TRBD2 (5 bases). The CDR3 extends over 14 amino acids. With 5 bases removed from V and 2 bases from J, the gap between germline ends came to 12 bases. Germline CDR1 reads SGHTA; CDR2 reads FQGNSA. CDR3 sequence reads: CASSPSTVQETQYF. DNA for the CDR3: TGTGCCAGCAGCCCTAGCACAGTTCAAGAGACCCAGTACTTC.

By share, this clonotype ranks as medium-sized. V is TRBV7-2 and J is TRBJ1-1, with D possibly TRBD1 on 6 matching bases. The germline V gene has CDR1 SGHTA and CDR2 FQGNSA. This CDR3 has 15 residues. Trimming removed 5 bases at V and 5 bases at J, with 18 bases between. CDR3 protein: CASSLPYRVMTEAFF. CDR3 nucleotide sequence: TGTGCCAGCAGCCTTCCTTACAGGGTAATGACTGAAGCTTTCTTT.

This clonotype is labeled medium-sized. The J gene is TRBJ2-5, the V gene TRBV29-1, with TRBD2 matching 12 bases. J was trimmed by 5 bases and V by 7 bases; bases with no gene match: 11. Germline CDR1 is SQVTM and CDR2 is ANQGSEA. This CDR3 is built from 15 residues. Here the CDR3 reads CSAPVGTSGLETQYF. The CDR3 DNA is TGCAGCGCCCCCGTCGGGACTAGCGGGCTCGAGACCCAGTACTTC.

A note on this clonotype: Only one base separates this from a far larger clonotype, so it likely reflects a read error. This rearrangement joins TRBV12-3 or TRBV12-4 to TRBJ1-3; D ambiguous. The CDR3 runs to 12 residues. V was cut by 5 bases and J by 9 bases, with 11 bases left in between. DNA of the CDR3: TGTGCCAGCAGTCACAATGACCCCACCATATATTTT. Residues: CASSHNDPTIYF.

This clonotype ranks as medium-sized. The rearrangement joins TRBV2 to TRBJ2-3; 9 bases align to TRBD2. Trimming at V came to 8 bases and at J to 6 bases, leaving 9 bases not matched to a gene. The CDR3 has 14 amino acids. Germline values: CDR1 SNHLY, CDR2 FYNNEI. The CDR3 loop reads CASSDAGGLDTQYF. For the CDR3, the DNA is TGTGCCAGCTCGGACGCGGGAGGGTTGGATACGCAGTATTTT. Variable domain in full (rest from reference TRBV2 and TRBJ2-3): EPEVTQTPSHQVTQMGQEVILRCVPISNHLYFYWYRQILGQKVEFLVSFYNNEISEKSEIFDDQFSVERPDGSNFTLKIRSTKLEDSAMYFCASSDAGGLDTQYFGPGTRLTVL.

This clonotype counts as medium-sized. This chain joins TRBV27 and TRBJ1-6; a weak D match, TRBD1 (6 bases). This CDR3 has 15 residues. V lost 6 bases and J lost 7, with 16 bases in between. CDR1 is MNHEY and CDR2 is SMNVEV in the germline V gene (reference sequence). CDR3 residues: CASRRGAPQNSPLHF. In DNA, the CDR3 is TGTGCCAGCAGGCGGGGGGCGCCTCAAAATTCACCCCTCCACTTT.

By sample fraction, this clonotype is medium-sized. CDR3 protein: CASSESSLSQFF. CDR3 nucleotide sequence: TGCGCCAGCAGTGAGTCGTCGCTCTCGCAGTTCTTC. The chain is built from TRBV10-2 and TRBJ2-1; D remains unclear. V lost 0 bases and J lost 12, with 9 bases in between. The CDR3 extends over 12 amino acids. Per the germline V gene, CDR1 is WSHSY and CDR2 is SAAADI.

This clonotype is medium-sized within its sample. The chain couples TRBV12-3 or TRBV12-4 to TRBJ2-1; tentative D call: TRBD2 (5 bases). This CDR3 comprises 16 residues. V lost 5 bases and J 2 bases, leaving 16 bases between the germline ends. DNA for the CDR3: TGTGCCAGCAGTGGGTTTGGAGGCGATGCCTACAATGAGCAGTTCTTC. Its protein product is CASSGFGGDAYNEQFF.

This clonotype is medium-sized within its sample. The chain combines TRBV3-1 with TRBJ2-1; D not resolved. This CDR3 region has 15 residues. The V gene's germline CDR1 is LGHDT and CDR2 YNNKEL (reference sequence). V shed 3 bases and J shed 3 bases, with 12 bases lying between them. CDR3 region: CASSHDSSLYNEQFF. CDR3 sequence (DNA): TGTGCCAGCAGCCACGACTCTTCTCTCTACAATGAGCAGTTCTTC.

By share of the sample, this clonotype is medium-sized. The chain joins TRBV24-1 to TRBJ2-1; D might be TRBD2 (6 bases). The germline V and J ends were trimmed by 1 base and 0 bases, with 9 bases remaining between them. The CDR3 consists of 16 residues. Germline V lookup: CDR1 KGHDR, CDR2 SFDVKD. The CDR3 protein is CATSDLSGSSYNEQFF. CDR3 DNA: TGTGCCACCAGTGATTTATCCGGGAGCTCCTACAATGAGCAGTTCTTC.

Within the sample, this clonotype is medium-sized. The chain links TRBV6-5 to TRBJ2-1, with TRBD1 matching 10 bases. The CDR3 runs to 14 residues. The germline V gene encodes CDR1 MNHEY and CDR2 SVGAGI. Trimming at V came to 7 bases and at J to 7 bases, leaving 7 bases not matched to a gene. The CDR3 coding sequence is TGTGCCAGCACCCCGGGACAGGGGTATAATGAGCAGTTCTTC. It translates to CASTPGQGYNEQFF.

This chain uses TRBV2 with TRBJ1-6; the D gene is possibly TRBD1 (6 bases). Trimming shortened V by 4 bases and J by 6 bases, and 13 bases separated the two germline ends. The length of the CDR3 is 15 residues. The V gene's germline CDR1 is SNHLY and CDR2 FYNNEI. The CDR3 nucleotides read TGTGCCAGCAGTGTCGCGGGACAAGTTAATTCACCCCTCCACTTT. Protein: CASSVAGQVNSPLHF.

The table lists this clonotype with a few counts. The chain carries TRBV12-3 or TRBV12-4 and TRBJ1-2, with TRBD1 matching 8 bases. The CDR3 covers 15 residues. The J segment lost 7 bases and the V segment lost 5 bases, leaving 12 bases of the junction unmatched. The CDR3 here is CASSPRDRPPGGYTF. CDR3 in DNA: TGTGCCAGCAGTCCCCGGGACAGGCCCCCGGGTGGCTACACCTTC.